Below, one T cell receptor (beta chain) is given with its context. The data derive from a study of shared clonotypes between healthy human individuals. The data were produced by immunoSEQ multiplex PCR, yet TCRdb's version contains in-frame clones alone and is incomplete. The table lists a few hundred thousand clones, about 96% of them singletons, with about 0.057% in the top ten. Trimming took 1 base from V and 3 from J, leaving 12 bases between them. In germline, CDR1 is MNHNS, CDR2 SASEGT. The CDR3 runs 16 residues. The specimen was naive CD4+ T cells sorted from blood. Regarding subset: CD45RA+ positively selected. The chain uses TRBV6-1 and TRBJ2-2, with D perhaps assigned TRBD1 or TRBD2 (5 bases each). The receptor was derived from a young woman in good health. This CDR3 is CASSEDSGPDTGELFF. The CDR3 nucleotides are TGTGCCAGCAGTGAAGATTCGGGGCCCGACACCGGGGAGCTGTTTTTT.